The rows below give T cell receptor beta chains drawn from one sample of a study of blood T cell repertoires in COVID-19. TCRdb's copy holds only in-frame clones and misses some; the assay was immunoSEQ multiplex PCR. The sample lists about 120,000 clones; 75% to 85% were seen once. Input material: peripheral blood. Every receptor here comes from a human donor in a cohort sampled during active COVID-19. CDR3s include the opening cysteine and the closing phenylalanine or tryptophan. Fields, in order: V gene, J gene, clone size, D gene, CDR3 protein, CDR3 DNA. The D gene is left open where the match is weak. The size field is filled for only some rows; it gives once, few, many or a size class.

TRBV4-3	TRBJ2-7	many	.	CASSQDSQGSYEQYF	TGCGCCAGCAGCCAAGATAGTCAGGGTTCCTACGAGCAGTACTTC
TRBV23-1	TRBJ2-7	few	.	CASSHRGMNYEQYF	TGCGCCAGCAGTCATAGGGGGATGAACTACGAGCAGTACTTC
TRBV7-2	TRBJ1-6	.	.	CASSLDIRSGYSPLHF	TGTGCCAGCAGCTTAGATATTAGGTCAGGGTATTCACCCCTCCACTTT
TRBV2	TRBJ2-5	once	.	CASLPPGVTLYQETQYF	TGTGCCAGCTTACCGCCGGGGGTAACCTTGTACCAAGAGACCCAGTACTTC
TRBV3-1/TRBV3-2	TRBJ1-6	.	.	CASSQEALSVSPLHF	TGTGCCAGCAGCCAAGAGGCGCTCAGCGTGTCACCCCTCCACTTT
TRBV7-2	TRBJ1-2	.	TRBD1	CASSLEPGQGVGYTF	TGTGCCAGCAGCTTAGAGCCGGGACAGGGAGTGGGCTACACCTTC
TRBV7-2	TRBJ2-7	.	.	CASSFKADSYSYEQYF	TGTGCCAGCAGCTTCAAAGCCGACAGCTACTCCTACGAGCAGTACTTC
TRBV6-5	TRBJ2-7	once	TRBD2	CASTLSGLAAYEQYF	TGTGCCAGCACTCTTTCCGGACTAGCGGCCTACGAGCAGTACTTC
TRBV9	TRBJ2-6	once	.	CASSVVSLDRANVLTF	TGTGCCAGCAGCGTAGTCTCCCTAGACAGAGCCAACGTCCTGACTTTC
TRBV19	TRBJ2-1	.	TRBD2	CASSRGLARDEQFF	TGTGCCAGTAGTCGGGGACTAGCTCGGGATGAGCAGTTCTTC
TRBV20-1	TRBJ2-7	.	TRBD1	CSASLDRAPYEQYF	TGCAGTGCTAGTCTCGACAGGGCCCCTTACGAGCAGTACTTC
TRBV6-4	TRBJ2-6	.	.	CASSDDSSGANVLTF	TGTGCCAGCAGTGACGACAGTTCTGGGGCCAACGTCCTGACTTTC
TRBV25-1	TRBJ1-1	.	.	CASSDRRSGGREAFF	TGTGCCAGCAGTGACCGTCGTTCGGGGGGTCGAGAAGCTTTCTTT
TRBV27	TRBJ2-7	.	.	CASSSEGRWPSKYEQYF	TGTGCCAGCAGTTCGGAGGGTAGGTGGCCATCGAAGTACGAGCAGTACTTC
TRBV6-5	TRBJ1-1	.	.	CASSSGYTEAFF	TGTGCCAGCAGTTCGGGGTACACTGAAGCTTTCTTT
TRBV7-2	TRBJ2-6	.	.	CASSLKGAPFSGANVLTF	TGTGCCAGCAGCTTAAAAGGGGCCCCGTTCTCTGGGGCCAACGTCCTGACTTTC
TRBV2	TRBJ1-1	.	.	CASSGTVTATEAFF	TGTGCCAGCAGCGGAACAGTGACAGCCACTGAAGCTTTCTTT
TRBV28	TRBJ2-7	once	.	CASRFGGAYEQYF	TGTGCCAGCAGGTTTGGCGGGGCCTACGAGCAGTACTTC
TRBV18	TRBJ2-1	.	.	CASSPGTSSYNEQFF	TGTGCCAGCTCACCGGGGACAAGCTCCTACAATGAGCAGTTCTTC
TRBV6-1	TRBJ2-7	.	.	CASSEGQVSSYEQYF	TGTGCCAGCAGTGAAGGACAGGTTAGCTCCTACGAGCAGTACTTC
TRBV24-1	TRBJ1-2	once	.	CARENGYTF	TGTGCCAGAGAAAATGGCTACACCTTC
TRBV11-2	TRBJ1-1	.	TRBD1	CASSPGTGGLVAFF	TGTGCCAGCAGTCCCGGGACAGGGGGTTTGGTAGCTTTCTTT
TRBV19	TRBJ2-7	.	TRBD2	CASSRIAGGLFEQYF	TGTGCCAGTAGCAGAATAGCGGGAGGGCTGTTCGAGCAGTACTTC
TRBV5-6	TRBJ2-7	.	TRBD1	CASSLVRTGDYEQYF	TGTGCCAGCAGCTTGGTTAGGACAGGGGACTACGAGCAGTACTTC
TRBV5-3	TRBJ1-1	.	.	CARSFSREVGAFF	TGTGCCAGAAGCTTTTCCCGGGAGGTAGGGGCTTTCTTT
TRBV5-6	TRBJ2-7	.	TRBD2	CASSRIGLAEYEQYF	TGTGCCAGCAGCCGAATCGGACTAGCTGAATACGAGCAGTACTTC
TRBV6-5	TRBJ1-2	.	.	CASSYGGSGNYGYTF	TGTGCCAGCAGTTACGGTGGCAGCGGGAACTATGGCTACACCTTC
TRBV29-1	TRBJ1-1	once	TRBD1	CSVAPGTGGRTEAFF	TGCAGCGTAGCCCCCGGGACAGGGGGCAGAACTGAAGCTTTCTTT
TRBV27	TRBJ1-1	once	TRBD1	CASSPSVTGGTEAFF	TGTGCCAGCAGTCCATCCGTAACAGGGGGGACTGAAGCTTTCTTT
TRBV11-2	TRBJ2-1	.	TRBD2	CASSSGLAGDSYNEQFF	TGTGCCAGCAGCTCTGGACTAGCGGGGGACTCCTACAATGAGCAGTTCTTC
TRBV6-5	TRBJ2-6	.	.	CASIPTSGANVLTF	TGTGCCAGCATTCCTACTTCTGGGGCCAACGTCCTGACTTTC
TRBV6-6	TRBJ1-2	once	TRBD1	CASSPRTGGIDYGYTF	TGTGCCAGCAGTCCCCGAACAGGGGGGATCGACTATGGCTACACCTTC
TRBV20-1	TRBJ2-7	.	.	CSAWTVYEQYF	TGCAGTGCGTGGACAGTCTACGAGCAGTACTTC
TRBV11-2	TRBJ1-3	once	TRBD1	CASSHGTDPGNTIYF	TGTGCCAGCAGCCACGGGACAGACCCTGGAAACACCATATATTTT
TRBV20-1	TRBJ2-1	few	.	CSASRRRVSYNEQFF	TGCAGTGCTAGTCGGAGGAGGGTCTCCTACAATGAGCAGTTCTTC
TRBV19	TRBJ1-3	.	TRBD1	CASSATGTGFGNTIYF	TGTGCCAGTAGTGCGACCGGGACAGGGTTTGGAAACACCATATATTTT
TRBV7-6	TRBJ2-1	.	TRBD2	CASSLIPGTSPGNEQFF	TGTGCCAGCAGCTTAATACCTGGGACTAGCCCGGGGAATGAGCAGTTCTTC
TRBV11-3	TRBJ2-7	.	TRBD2	CASSTNSRGNSYEQYF	TGTGCCAGCAGCACTAACTCGCGGGGGAACTCCTACGAGCAGTACTTC
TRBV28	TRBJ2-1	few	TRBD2	CASSLPTHTSGRAFEHEQFF	TGTGCCAGCAGTTTGCCAACCCACACTAGCGGGAGGGCCTTTGAACATGAGCAGTTCTTC
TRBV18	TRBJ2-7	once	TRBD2	CASSRLDSGRARDEQYF	TGTGCCAGCTCACGACTCGATAGCGGGAGGGCCAGGGACGAGCAGTACTTC
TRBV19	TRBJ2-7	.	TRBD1	CASSAPGTGTYEQYF	TGTGCCAGTAGTGCCCCCGGGACAGGGACCTACGAGCAGTACTTC
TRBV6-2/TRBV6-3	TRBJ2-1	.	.	CASSSLDTSSYNEQFF	TGTGCCAGCAGTTCCTTAGACACAAGCTCCTACAATGAGCAGTTCTTC
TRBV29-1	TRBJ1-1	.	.	CSVGQIKNMNTEAFF	TGCAGCGTTGGGCAGATCAAAAACATGAACACTGAAGCTTTCTTT
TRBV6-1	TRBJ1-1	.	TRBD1	CASSEQGGRTEAFF	TGTGCCAGCAGTGAGCAGGGGGGTAGGACTGAAGCTTTCTTT
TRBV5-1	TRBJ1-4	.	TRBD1	CASSYRTGGDEKLFF	TGCGCCAGCAGCTACAGGACAGGGGGGGACGAAAAACTGTTTTTT
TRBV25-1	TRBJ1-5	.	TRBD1	CASSGGTGNQPQHF	TGTGCCAGCAGTGGCGGGACAGGCAATCAGCCCCAGCATTTT
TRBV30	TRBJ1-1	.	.	CAWSYRWTEAFF	TGTGCCTGGAGTTACAGGTGGACTGAAGCTTTCTTT
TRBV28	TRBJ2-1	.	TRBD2	CASRLIPGTSVIHYNEQFF	TGTGCCAGCCGACTTATTCCCGGGACTAGCGTAATCCACTACAATGAGCAGTTCTTC
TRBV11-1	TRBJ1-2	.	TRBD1	CASSLQGGSPYGYTF	TGTGCCAGCAGCCTACAGGGGGGAAGTCCCTATGGCTACACCTTC